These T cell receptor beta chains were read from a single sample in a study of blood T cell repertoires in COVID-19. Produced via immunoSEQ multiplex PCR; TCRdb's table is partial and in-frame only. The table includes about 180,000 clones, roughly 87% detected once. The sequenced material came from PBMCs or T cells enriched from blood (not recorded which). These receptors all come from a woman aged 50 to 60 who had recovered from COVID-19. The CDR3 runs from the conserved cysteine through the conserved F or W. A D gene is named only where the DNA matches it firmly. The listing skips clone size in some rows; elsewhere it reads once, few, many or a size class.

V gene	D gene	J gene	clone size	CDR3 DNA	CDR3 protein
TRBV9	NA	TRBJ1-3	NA	TGTGCCAGCAGCGTAGATTCAGGTGGCACATCGAACACCATATATTTT	CASSVDSGGTSNTIYF
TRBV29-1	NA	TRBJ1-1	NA	TGCAGCGTACACAGGATGAACACTGAAGCTTTCTTT	CSVHRMNTEAFF
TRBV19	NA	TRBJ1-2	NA	TGTGCCAGTAATGGTCGGGGTATAGGCTACACCTTC	CASNGRGIGYTF
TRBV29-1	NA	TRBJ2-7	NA	TGCAGCGCAGGGGACTACGAGCAGTACTTC	CSAGDYEQYF
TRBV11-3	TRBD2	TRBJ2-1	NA	TGTGCCAGCAGCTCGGAAGGGACTAGCGGGAGGCCCTCCTACAATGAGCAGTTCTTC	CASSSEGTSGRPSYNEQFF
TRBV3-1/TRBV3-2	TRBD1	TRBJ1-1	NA	TGTGCCAGCAGCCTTGGGACAGTGAACACTGAAGCTTTCTTT	CASSLGTVNTEAFF
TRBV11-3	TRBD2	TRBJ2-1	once	TGTGCCAGCAGCTGGGAGCGGGACCCCAATGGCAATGAGCAGTTCTTC	CASSWERDPNGNEQFF
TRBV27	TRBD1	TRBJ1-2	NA	TGTGCCACCTTCGACAGGGAGGGCTACACCTTC	CATFDREGYTF
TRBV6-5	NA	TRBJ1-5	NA	TGTGCCAGCAGCCAAAGGGGTAATAGCAATCAGCCCCAGCATTTT	CASSQRGNSNQPQHF
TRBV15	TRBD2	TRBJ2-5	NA	TGTGCCACCAGAGTAGCGGGTGGGGGTGAGACCCAGTACTTC	CATRVAGGGETQYF
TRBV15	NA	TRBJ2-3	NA	TGTGCCACCAGCGACGGGGTCTTCACAGATACGCAGTATTTT	CATSDGVFTDTQYF
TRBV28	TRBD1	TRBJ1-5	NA	TGTGCCACCAAGGGGCAGGGGGCAGGCAATCAGCCCCAGCATTTT	CATKGQGAGNQPQHF
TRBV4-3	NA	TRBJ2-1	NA	TGCGCCAGCAGCCGAACAGGGTATGGTGAGCAGTTCTTC	CASSRTGYGEQFF
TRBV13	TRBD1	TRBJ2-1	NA	TGTGCCAGCAGCTTCGGGACAGGGACCAATGAGCAGTTCTTC	CASSFGTGTNEQFF
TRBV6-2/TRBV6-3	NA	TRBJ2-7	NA	TGTGCCAGCAGTTACTCGATGTTAGGGGGGACAGCAAGGCGGTACTTC	CASSYSMLGGTARRYF
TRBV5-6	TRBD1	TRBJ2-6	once	TGTGCCAGCTTCCTAAGGACAGGGGGCGATTCTGGGGCCAACGTCCTGACTTTC	CASFLRTGGDSGANVLTF
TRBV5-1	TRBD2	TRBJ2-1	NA	TGCGCCAGCAGCTACGGACTAGCGGGAGTGAGAAATGAGCAGTTCTTC	CASSYGLAGVRNEQFF
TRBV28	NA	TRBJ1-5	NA	TGTGCCAGCAGTTTAAGACTCCAACCCAATCAGCCCCAGCATTTT	CASSLRLQPNQPQHF
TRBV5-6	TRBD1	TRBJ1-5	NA	TGTGCCAGCAGCTTACCGCCGGGACAGGGCTACAATCAGCCCCAGCATTTT	CASSLPPGQGYNQPQHF
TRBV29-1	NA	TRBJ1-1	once	TGCAGCGCACGGCCGGGAGCAAACACTGAAGCTTTCTTT	CSARPGANTEAFF
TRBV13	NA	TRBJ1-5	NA	TGTGCCAGCAGCTTAGGAGGGGCGAGCAATCAGCCCCAGCATTTT	CASSLGGASNQPQHF
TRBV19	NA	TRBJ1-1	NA	TGTGCCAGTAGTTCTGGCAGCGCGCACACTGAAGCTTTCTTT	CASSSGSAHTEAFF
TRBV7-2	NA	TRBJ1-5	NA	TGTGCCAGCAGCGGCGGATTTAGCAATCAGCCCCAGCATTTT	CASSGGFSNQPQHF
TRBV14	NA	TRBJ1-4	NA	TGTGCCAGCAGCCAAAACACCCCGGGGGCTAATGAAAAACTGTTTTTT	CASSQNTPGANEKLFF
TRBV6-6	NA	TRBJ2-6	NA	TGTGCCAGCAGGCCCGAGGTCTCTGGGGCCAACGTCCTGACTTTC	CASRPEVSGANVLTF
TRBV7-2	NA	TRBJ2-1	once	TGTGCCAGCAGCTTAGCAGGCGAGGGTTCGGGTGAGCAGTTCTTC	CASSLAGEGSGEQFF
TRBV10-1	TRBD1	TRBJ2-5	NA	TGCGCCAGCGGACCTAACCCTTGGGACAGAGACAAAGAGACCCAGTACTTC	CASGPNPWDRDKETQYF
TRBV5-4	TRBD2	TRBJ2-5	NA	TGTGCCAGCAGCGCACTAGCGGGAGTATACGAGACCCAGTACTTC	CASSALAGVYETQYF
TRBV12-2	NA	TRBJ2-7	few	TGTGCAAGTCGCTTAGCTGGGCTAGCCGGCGAGCAGTACTTC	CASRLAGLAGEQYF
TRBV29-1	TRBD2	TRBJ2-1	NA	TGCAGCGTTGAAGGGGAGCGGGAGACCTACAATGAGCAGTTCTTC	CSVEGERETYNEQFF
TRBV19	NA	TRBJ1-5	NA	TGTGCCGGTTCGAGGGTATTCAATCAGCCCCAGCATTTT	CAGSRVFNQPQHF
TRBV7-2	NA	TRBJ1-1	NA	TGTGCCAGCAGCTTAGACCAGGGTGCCACTGAAGCTTTCTTT	CASSLDQGATEAFF
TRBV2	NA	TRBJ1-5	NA	TGTGCCAGCAGTGTGACAGGTTCCCGGCCAACATATAGCAATCAGCCCCAGCATTTT	CASSVTGSRPTYSNQPQHF
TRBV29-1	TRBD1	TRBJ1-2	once	TGCAGCGTGGGAATTCAGGGGGGTAACTATGGCTACACCTTC	CSVGIQGGNYGYTF
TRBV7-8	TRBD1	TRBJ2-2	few	TGTGCCAGCAGCGCGCGACAGGGGACCGGGGAGCTGTTTTTT	CASSARQGTGELFF
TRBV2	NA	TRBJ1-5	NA	TGTGCCAGCAGTGAAGGACAGAATCAGCCCCAGCATTTT	CASSEGQNQPQHF
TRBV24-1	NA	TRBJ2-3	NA	TGTGCCACCAGTGACAGGGGCCCCACAGATACGCAGTATTTT	CATSDRGPTDTQYF
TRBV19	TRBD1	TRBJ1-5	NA	TGTGCCAGTAGTAACCGACAGGGTAGCAATCAGCCCCAGCATTTT	CASSNRQGSNQPQHF
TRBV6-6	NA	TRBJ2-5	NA	TGTGCCAGCGGGGCCTCCCAAGAGACCCAGTACTTC	CASGASQETQYF
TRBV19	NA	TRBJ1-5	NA	TGTGCCAGTAGTATTTCAGGGAATCAGCCCCAGCATTTT	CASSISGNQPQHF
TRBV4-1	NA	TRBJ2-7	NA	TGCGCCAGCAGCCAAGCTAATAGCCGGCACGAGCAGTACTTC	CASSQANSRHEQYF
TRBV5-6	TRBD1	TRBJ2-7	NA	TGTGCCAGCAGCCCATATGACAGGGACTACGAGCAGTACTTC	CASSPYDRDYEQYF
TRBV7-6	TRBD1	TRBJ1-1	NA	TGTGCCAGCAGCTTAAGGCAGGGGGCGCGGAATGATGAAGCTTTCTTT	CASSLRQGARNDEAFF
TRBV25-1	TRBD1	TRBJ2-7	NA	TGTGCCAGCAGCTCTTCCGGGACAGGGGTCGAGCAGTACTTC	CASSSSGTGVEQYF
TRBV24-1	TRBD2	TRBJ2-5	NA	TGTGCCACCAGTGATTTTGGGACTACTGAAGAGACCCAGTACTTC	CATSDFGTTEETQYF
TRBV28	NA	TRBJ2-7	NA	TGTGCCAGCAGACGGACCGGGACTCCCTCTCGGGGCTACGAGCAGTACTTC	CASRRTGTPSRGYEQYF
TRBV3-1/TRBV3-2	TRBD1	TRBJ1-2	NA	TGTGCCAGCAGCCGAGAATACAGGGGAATGGGATCTGGCTACACCTTC	CASSREYRGMGSGYTF
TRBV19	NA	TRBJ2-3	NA	TGTGCCAGTAGTGCGATTGAACCAGATACGCAGTATTTT	CASSAIEPDTQYF
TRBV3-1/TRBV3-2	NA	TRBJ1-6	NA	TGTGCCAGCAGCCAAGTACGGAGTTTGAATGCACCCCTCCACTTT	CASSQVRSLNAPLHF
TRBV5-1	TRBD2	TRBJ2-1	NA	TGCGCCAGCAGCAATCTAGCGGGAGGAGTATATGAGCAGTTCTTC	CASSNLAGGVYEQFF
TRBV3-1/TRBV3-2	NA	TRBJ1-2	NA	TGTGCCAGCAGCCAAGATTCGCGGCAGCCGTGGACCTTC	CASSQDSRQPWTF
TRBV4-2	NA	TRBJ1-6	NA	TGTGCCAGCAGCCAAGAAGAGGTCGCCTGGGGGGATTCACCCCTCCACTTT	CASSQEEVAWGDSPLHF